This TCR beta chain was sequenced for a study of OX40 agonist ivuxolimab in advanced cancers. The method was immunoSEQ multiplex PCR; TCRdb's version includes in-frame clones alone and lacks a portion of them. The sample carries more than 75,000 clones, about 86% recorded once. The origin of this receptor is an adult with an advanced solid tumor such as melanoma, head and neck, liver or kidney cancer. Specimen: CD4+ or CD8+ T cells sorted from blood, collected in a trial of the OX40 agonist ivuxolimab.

The CDR3 region has the DNA TGTGCCAGCAGTGAAGTTGTTAGGAAGGAGACCCAGTACTTC. Amino acids: CASSEVVRKETQYF. The rearrangement joins TRBV6-1 to TRBJ2-5; unclear D gene. V lost 1 base, J lost 5 bases, and 11 bases lay in between. Germline-derived CDR1 and CDR2 are MNHNS and SASEGT. CDR3 length: 14 residues.